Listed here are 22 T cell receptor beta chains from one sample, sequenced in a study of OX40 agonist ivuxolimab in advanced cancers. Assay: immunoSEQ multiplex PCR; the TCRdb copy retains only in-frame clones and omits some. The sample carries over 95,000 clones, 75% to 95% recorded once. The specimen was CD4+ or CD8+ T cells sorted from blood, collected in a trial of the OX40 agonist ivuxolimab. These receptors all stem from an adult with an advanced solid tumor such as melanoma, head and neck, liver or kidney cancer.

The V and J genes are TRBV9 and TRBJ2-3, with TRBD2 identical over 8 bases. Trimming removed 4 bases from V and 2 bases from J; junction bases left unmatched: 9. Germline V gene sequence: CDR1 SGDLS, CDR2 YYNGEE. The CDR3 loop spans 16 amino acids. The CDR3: CASSTSGHRNTDTQYF. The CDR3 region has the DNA TGTGCCAGCAGCACTAGCGGTCATCGGAACACAGATACGCAGTATTTT.

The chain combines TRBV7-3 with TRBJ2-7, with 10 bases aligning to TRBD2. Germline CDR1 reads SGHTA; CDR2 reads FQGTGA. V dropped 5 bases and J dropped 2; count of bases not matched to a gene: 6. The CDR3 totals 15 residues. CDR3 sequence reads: CASSPLAGVPYEQYF. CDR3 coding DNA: TGTGCCAGCAGCCCCCTAGCGGGAGTTCCCTACGAGCAGTACTTC.

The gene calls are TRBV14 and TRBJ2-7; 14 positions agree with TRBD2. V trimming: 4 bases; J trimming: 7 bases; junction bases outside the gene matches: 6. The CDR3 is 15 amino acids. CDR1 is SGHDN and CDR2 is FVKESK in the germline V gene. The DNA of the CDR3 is TGTGCCAGCAGCCTGGGACTAGCGGGAGTTGGAGAGCAGTACTTC. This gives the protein CASSLGLAGVGEQYF.

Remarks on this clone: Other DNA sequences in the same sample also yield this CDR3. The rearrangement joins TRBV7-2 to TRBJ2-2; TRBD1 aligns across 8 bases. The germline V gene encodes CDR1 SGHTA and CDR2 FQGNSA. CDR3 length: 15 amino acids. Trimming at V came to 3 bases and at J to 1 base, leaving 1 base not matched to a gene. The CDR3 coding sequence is TGTGCCAGCAGCTTGGGGACAGGGAACACCGGGGAGCTGTTTTTT. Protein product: CASSLGTGNTGELFF. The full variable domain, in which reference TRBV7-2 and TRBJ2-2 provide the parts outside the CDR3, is GAGVSQSPSNKVTEKGKDVELRCDPISGHTALYWYRQSLGQGLEFLIYFQGNSAPDKSGLPSDRFSAERTGGSVSTLTIQRTQQEDSAVYLCASSLGTGNTGELFFGEGSRLTVL.

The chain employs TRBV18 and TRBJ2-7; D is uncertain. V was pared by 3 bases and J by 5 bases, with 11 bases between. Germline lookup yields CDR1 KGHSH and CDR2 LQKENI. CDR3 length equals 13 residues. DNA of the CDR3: TGTGCCAGCTCACCCCCGTCCTTCCACGAGCAGTACTTC. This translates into CASSPPSFHEQYF. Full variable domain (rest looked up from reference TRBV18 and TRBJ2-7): NAGVMQNPRHLVRRRGQEARLRCSPMKGHSHVYWYRQLPEEGLKFMVYLQKENIIDESGMPKERFSAEFPKEGPSILRIQQVVRGDSAAYFCASSPPSFHEQYFGPGTRLTVT.

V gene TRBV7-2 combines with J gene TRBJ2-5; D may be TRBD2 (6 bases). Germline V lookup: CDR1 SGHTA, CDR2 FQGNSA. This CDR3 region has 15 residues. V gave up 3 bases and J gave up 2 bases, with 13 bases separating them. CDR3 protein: CASSFQRGRQETQYF. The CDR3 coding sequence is TGTGCCAGCAGCTTTCAGAGAGGGAGGCAAGAGACCCAGTACTTC.

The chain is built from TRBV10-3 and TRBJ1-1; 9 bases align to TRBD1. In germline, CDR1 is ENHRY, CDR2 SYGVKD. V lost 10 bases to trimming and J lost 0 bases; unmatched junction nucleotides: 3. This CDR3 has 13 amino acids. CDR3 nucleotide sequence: TGTGCCACCGGACAGGGGTTGAACACTGAAGCTTTCTTT. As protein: CATGQGLNTEAFF.

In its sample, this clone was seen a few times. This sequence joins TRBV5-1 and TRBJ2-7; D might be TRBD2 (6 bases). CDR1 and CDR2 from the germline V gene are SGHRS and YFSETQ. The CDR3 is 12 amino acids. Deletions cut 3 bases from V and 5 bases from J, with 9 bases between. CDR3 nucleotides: TGCGCCAGCAGCTCGGAGGGACACGAGCAGTACTTC. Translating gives CASSSEGHEQYF.

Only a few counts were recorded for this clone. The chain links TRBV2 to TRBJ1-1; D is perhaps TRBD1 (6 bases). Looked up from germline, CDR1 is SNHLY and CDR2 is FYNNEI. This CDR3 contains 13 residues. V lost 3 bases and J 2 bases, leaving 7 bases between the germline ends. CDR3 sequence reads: CASSEDSNTEAFF. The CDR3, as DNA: TGTGCCAGCAGTGAGGACAGTAACACTGAAGCTTTCTTT.

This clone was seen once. In nucleotides, the CDR3 is TGTGCCAGCAGTTTCGGGACTAGCGGGAGGTCGCAGTATTTT. Translation gives CASSFGTSGRSQYF. V gene TRBV6-6 combines with J gene TRBJ2-3; 15 bases align to TRBD2. The CDR3 consists of 14 residues. From germline, CDR1 is MNHNY and CDR2 SVGAGI (reference sequence). V was pared by 4 bases and J by 10 bases, with 3 bases of the junction left unmatched.

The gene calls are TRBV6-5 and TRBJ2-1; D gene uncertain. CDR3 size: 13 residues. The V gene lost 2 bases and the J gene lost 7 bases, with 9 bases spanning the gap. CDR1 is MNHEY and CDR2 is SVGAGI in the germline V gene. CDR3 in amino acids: CASSYAQRNEQFF. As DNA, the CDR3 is TGTGCCAGCAGTTACGCCCAGAGGAATGAGCAGTTCTTC.

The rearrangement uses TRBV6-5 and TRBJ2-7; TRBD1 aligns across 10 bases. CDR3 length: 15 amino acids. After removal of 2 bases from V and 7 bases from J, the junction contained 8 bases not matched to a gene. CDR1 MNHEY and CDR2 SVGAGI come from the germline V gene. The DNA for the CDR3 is TGTGCCAGCAGTTACCCTGGGACAGGGGCAGTAGAGCAGTACTTC. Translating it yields CASSYPGTGAVEQYF.

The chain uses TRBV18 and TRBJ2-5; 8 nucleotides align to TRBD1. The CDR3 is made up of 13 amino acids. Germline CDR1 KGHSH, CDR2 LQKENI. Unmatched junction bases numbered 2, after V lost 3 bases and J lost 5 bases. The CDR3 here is CASSPRTGETQYF. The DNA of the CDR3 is TGTGCCAGCTCACCCCGGACAGGGGAGACCCAGTACTTC.

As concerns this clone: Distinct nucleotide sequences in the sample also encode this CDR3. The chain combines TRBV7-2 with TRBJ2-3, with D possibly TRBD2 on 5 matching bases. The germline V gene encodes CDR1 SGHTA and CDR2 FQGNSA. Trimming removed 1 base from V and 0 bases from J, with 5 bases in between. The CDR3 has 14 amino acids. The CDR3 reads CASSLGTSTDTQYF. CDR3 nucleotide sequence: TGTGCCAGCAGCTTAGGGACTAGCACAGATACGCAGTATTTT.

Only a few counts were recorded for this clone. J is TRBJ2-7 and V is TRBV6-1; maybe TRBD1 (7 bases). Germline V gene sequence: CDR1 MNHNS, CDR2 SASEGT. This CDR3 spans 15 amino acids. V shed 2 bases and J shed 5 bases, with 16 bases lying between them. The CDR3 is CASSERGGTVDEQYF. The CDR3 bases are TGTGCCAGCAGTGAACGGGGCGGGACAGTGGACGAGCAGTACTTC.

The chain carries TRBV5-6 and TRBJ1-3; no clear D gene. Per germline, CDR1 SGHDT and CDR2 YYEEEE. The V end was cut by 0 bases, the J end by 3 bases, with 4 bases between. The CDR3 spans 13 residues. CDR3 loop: CASSLEGGNTIYF. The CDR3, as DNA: TGTGCCAGCAGCTTGGAAGGTGGAAACACCATATATTTT. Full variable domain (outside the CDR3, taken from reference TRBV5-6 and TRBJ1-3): DAGVTQSPTHLIKTRGQQVTLRCSPKSGHDTVSWYQQALGQGPQFIFQYYEEEERQRGNFPDRFSGHQFPNYSSELNVNALLLGDSALYLCASSLEGGNTIYFGEGSWLTVV.

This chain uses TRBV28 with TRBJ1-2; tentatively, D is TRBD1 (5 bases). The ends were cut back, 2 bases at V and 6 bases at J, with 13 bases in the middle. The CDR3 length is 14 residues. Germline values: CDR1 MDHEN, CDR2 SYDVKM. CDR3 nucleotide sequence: TGTGCCAGCAGTTTAATGGGGGGGAGGGATGGCTACACCTTC. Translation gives CASSLMGGRDGYTF.

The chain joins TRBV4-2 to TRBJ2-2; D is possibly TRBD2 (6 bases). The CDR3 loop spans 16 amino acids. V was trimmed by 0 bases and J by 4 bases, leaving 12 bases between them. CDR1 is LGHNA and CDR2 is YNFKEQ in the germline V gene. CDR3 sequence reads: CASSQDLRGSTGELFF. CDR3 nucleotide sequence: TGTGCCAGCAGCCAAGATTTGCGGGGAAGCACCGGGGAGCTGTTTTTT.

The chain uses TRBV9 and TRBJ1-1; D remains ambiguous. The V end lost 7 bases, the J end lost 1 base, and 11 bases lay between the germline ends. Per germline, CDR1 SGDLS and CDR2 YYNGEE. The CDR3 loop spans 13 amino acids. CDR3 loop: CASGQTPNTEAFF. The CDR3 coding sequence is TGTGCCAGCGGCCAGACACCGAACACTGAAGCTTTCTTT.

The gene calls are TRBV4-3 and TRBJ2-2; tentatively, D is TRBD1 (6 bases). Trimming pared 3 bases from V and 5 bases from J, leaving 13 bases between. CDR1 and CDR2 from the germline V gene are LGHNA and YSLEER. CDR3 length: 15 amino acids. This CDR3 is CASSQTTGYTGELFF. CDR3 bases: TGCGCCAGCAGCCAGACCACAGGGTATACCGGGGAGCTGTTTTTT.

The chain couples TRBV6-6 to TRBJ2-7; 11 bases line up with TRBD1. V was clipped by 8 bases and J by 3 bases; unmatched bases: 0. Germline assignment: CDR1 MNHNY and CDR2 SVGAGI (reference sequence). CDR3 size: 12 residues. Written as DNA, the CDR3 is TGTGCCAGCGGGACAGGGGGCTACGAGCAGTACTTC. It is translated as CASGTGGYEQYF.

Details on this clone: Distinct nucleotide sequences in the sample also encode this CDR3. Here the CDR3 reads CATSRDRGETQYF. In DNA, the CDR3 is TGTGCCACCAGCAGAGATCGCGGGGAGACCCAGTACTTC. V usage is TRBV15 and J usage is TRBJ2-5; maybe TRBD2 (5 bases). This CDR3 is built from 13 residues. V lost 0 bases and J 5 bases, leaving 7 bases between the germline ends. Germline lookup yields CDR1 LNHNV and CDR2 YYDKDF (reference sequence).